Listed below are T cell receptor beta chains from one sample, sequenced in a study of blood T cells in healthy people across ages. A single record per CDR3 protein comes from TCRdb applying MiXCR to the 5' RACE reads. The sample has around 1.5 million distinct CDR3 sequences, around 42% seen once. The sequenced material came from blood. The receptor source for this set is a young woman in good health. Each CDR3 is given with its conserved first and last residue.

>TRBV6-1|TRBJ1-2
CASSETPGHAVDGYTF
>TRBV27|TRBJ2-1
CASSRDEIELGNEQFF
>TRBV7-8|TRBJ2-1
CASSPRGTSHNEQFF
>TRBV20-1|TRBJ2-3
CSAREWRGAQITQYF
>TRBV6-1|TRBJ1-1
CASSVILPGWKEAFF
>TRBV2|TRBJ2-5
CASSRDSSQETQYF
>TRBV5-1|TRBJ2-5
CASSTGTSGFEETQYF
>TRBV14|TRBJ2-1
CASSQGVLAGKRLEFF
>TRBV29-1|TRBJ2-4
CSVTQVEMGNIQYF
>TRBV28|TRBJ2-3
CASSGTGWTDTQYF
>TRBV12-5|TRBJ2-7
CASGPYGGSGDEQYF
>TRBV20-1|TRBJ2-1
CSAPYDYNEQFF
>TRBV4-1|TRBJ1-6
CASSQSGLALHF
>TRBV6-5|TRBJ2-7
CASSPGASYHEQYF
>TRBV2|TRBJ2-7
CASRGTVYEQYF
>TRBV28|TRBJ1-2
CASSSPGAGGDYGYTF
>TRBV5-1|TRBJ2-7
CAGSFGPGLATYEQYF
>TRBV3-1|TRBJ1-6
CASSQEVSPLHF
>TRBV3-1|TRBJ2-3
CASSPPETRTWPSLWSTDTQYF
>TRBV7-2|TRBJ2-6
CASSLVSTTGAGANVLTF
>TRBV9|TRBJ1-2
CASSATQTGLYGYTF
>TRBV29-1|TRBJ2-4
CSVGYDRGGNIQYF
>TRBV20-1|TRBJ2-7
CSAELRGSEQYF
>TRBV27|NA
CASSSPDEQYF
>TRBV30|TRBJ1-4
CAWDRGVNEKLFF
>TRBV4-2|TRBJ2-7
CASSQELAGAYEQYF
>TRBV27|TRBJ2-2
CASSSPFTGELFF
>TRBV14|TRBJ2-1
CASSQEVTSAIQGNEQFF
>TRBV10-3|TRBJ2-3
CAISGGPGLAAIDTQYF
>TRBV5-5|TRBJ2-1
CASSFLKGGPCGEQFF
>TRBV9|TRBJ2-1
CASSVNTAYNEQFF
>TRBV6-6|NA
CASIYERGEQYF
>TRBV7-2|TRBJ2-1
CASSFDGDNEQFF
>TRBV9|TRBJ2-7
CASSLGPGTEAYEQYF
>TRBV20-1|TRBJ2-7
CSASFITGAYEQYF
>TRBV27|TRBJ2-3
CASNPAPRESPDTQYF
>TRBV20-1|TRBJ1-1
CSARDHRTGNTEAFF
>TRBV27|TRBJ2-1
CASRDLSSYNEQFF
>TRBV20-1|TRBJ2-7
CSAQRDNEQYF
>TRBV27|TRBJ1-1
CASSLYRGFGGAEDTEAFF
>TRBV6-6|TRBJ1-6
CASISGLGSPLHF